Shown below are 27 T cell receptor beta chains from a single sample sequenced in a study of cytomegalovirus exposure and HLA in healthy donors. PCR was performed using 60 Vbeta and 13 Jbeta primers. Assay used: immunoSEQ multiplex PCR; TCRdb lists only in-frame clones, some missing. Altogether approximately 97,000 clones are present, nearly 80% being singletons, with the ten largest covering over 4%. Sequencing input: PBMCs. The receptors originated from a woman in her thirties or forties in good health and CMV-seropositive.

V is TRBV2 and J is TRBJ1-2, with TRBD1 as a possible D gene (6 bases). The CDR3 length is 12 residues. V was clipped by 5 bases and J by 4 bases, with 8 bases between them. Per germline, CDR1 SNHLY and CDR2 FYNNEI. CDR3 sequence: CASSQGTYGYTF. CDR3 in DNA: TGTGCCAGCAGTCAGGGGACCTATGGCTACACCTTC.

The chain is built from TRBV30 and TRBJ2-3; TRBD1 agrees at 7 bases. V dropped 0 bases and J dropped 9; count of bases not matched to a gene: 6. Germline V lookup: CDR1 GTSNPN, CDR2 SVGIG (reference sequence). The CDR3 covers 13 residues. The CDR3 DNA reads TGTGCCTGGAGTGTACAACAGGGGCAGACGCAGTATTTT. Protein sequence: CAWSVQQGQTQYF.

The chain uses TRBV4-2 and TRBJ2-1; possible D gene TRBD2, 6 bases. The germline V and J ends were trimmed by 0 bases and 4 bases, with 13 bases remaining between them. The CDR3 runs to 16 residues. The germline V gene encodes CDR1 LGHNA and CDR2 YNFKEQ. The CDR3: CASSQDRDFRYNEQFF. CDR3 DNA: TGTGCCAGCAGCCAAGATCGGGACTTCCGATACAATGAGCAGTTCTTC.

This clone has a handful of counts. The rearrangement links TRBV28 to TRBJ1-1; TRBD1 matches 11 bases. J lost 5 bases, V lost 3 bases, and 2 bases had no gene match. Germline V gene sequence: CDR1 MDHEN, CDR2 SYDVKM. This CDR3 is built from 14 residues. CDR3 DNA: TGTGCCAGCAGTTTGGGACAGGGGGGGACTGAAGCTTTCTTT. This codes for CASSLGQGGTEAFF.

The chain is built from TRBV7-2 and TRBJ2-3, with TRBD2 identical over 9 bases. The germline CDR1 and CDR2 sequences are SGHTA and FQGNSA. With 1 base clipped from V and 5 bases from J, the junction kept 4 bases outside the gene matches. The CDR3 length is 15 residues. The CDR3 nucleotides are TGTGCCAGCAGCTTAGGGACTAGCGCTTTAGATACGCAGTATTTT. Its protein product is CASSLGTSALDTQYF. The whole variable domain, remainder taken from reference TRBV7-2 and TRBJ2-3, is GAGVSQSPSNKVTEKGKDVELRCDPISGHTALYWYRQSLGQGLEFLIYFQGNSAPDKSGLPSDRFSAERTGGSVSTLTIQRTQQEDSAVYLCASSLGTSALDTQYFGPGTRLTVL.

The gene calls are TRBV5-6 and TRBJ2-7; 11 positions agree with TRBD2. Germline-derived CDR1 and CDR2 are SGHDT and YYEEEE. The CDR3 sequence is 15 residues long. Trimming at V came to 1 base and at J to 3 bases, leaving 3 bases not matched to a gene. The CDR3 DNA reads TGTGCCAGCAGCTTGACTAGCGGGAGCAACTACGAGCAGTACTTC. It encodes CASSLTSGSNYEQYF.

The rearrangement uses TRBV18 and TRBJ2-7, with TRBD1 matching 9 bases. V gave up 3 bases and J gave up 5 bases; unmatched junction bases: 8. The CDR3 covers 15 residues. CDR1 is KGHSH and CDR2 is LQKENI in the germline V gene. This chain's CDR3 is CASSPLTGGNDEQYF. The CDR3 bases are TGTGCCAGCTCACCTCTTACAGGGGGCAACGACGAGCAGTACTTC.

This chain connects TRBV30 to TRBJ1-3; tentatively, D is TRBD1 (6 bases). Trimming took off 3 bases at V and 0 bases at J, with 24 bases between the two ends. Germline CDR1 is GTSNPN and CDR2 is SVGIG (reference sequence). The CDR3 consists of 19 residues. The CDR3 sequence: CAWSSTGIWGSGSGNTIYF. In DNA, the CDR3 is TGTGCCTGGAGCTCTACAGGGATTTGGGGGTCTGGCTCTGGAAACACCATATATTTT.

A single count supports this clone. Other DNA sequences within the sample encode an identical CDR3. The V gene is TRBV5-1, the J gene TRBJ1-5, with D uncertain. V was trimmed by 0 bases and J by 1 base, leaving 5 bases between them. CDR1 SGHRS and CDR2 YFSETQ come from the germline V gene. This CDR3 is 14 amino acids long. CDR3 nucleotides: TGCGCCAGCAGCTTGGGGCAGAGCAATCAGCCCCAGCATTTT. The encoded protein is CASSLGQSNQPQHF.

The rearrangement joins TRBV6-5 to TRBJ1-4, with D possibly matching TRBD1 (5 bases). Germline V gives CDR1 MNHEY, CDR2 SVGAGI. Trimming took off 6 bases at V and 7 bases at J, with 18 bases between the two ends. The CDR3 totals 15 residues. DNA of the CDR3: TGTGCCAGCAGCTACCTTGGGGGGGAAGGTGAAAAACTGTTTTTT. It is translated as CASSYLGGEGEKLFF.

The chain employs TRBV9 and TRBJ1-1; 7 bases are shared with TRBD1. Germline V lookup: CDR1 SGDLS, CDR2 YYNGEE. The CDR3 sequence is 15 residues long. V was clipped by 4 bases and J by 4 bases; unmatched bases: 10. DNA of the CDR3: TGTGCCAGCAGCCCGACGACAGGGCTTCTCACTGAAGCTTTCTTT. Translation gives CASSPTTGLLTEAFF. Full variable domain (rest looked up from reference TRBV9 and TRBJ1-1): DSGVTQTPKHLITATGQRVTLRCSPRSGDLSVYWYQQSLDQGLQFLIQYYNGEERAKGNILERFSAQQFPDLHSELNLSSLELGDSALYFCASSPTTGLLTEAFFGQGTRLTVV.

Remarks on this clone: One junction end does not reproduce the germline sequence, and a read error may be involved. The chain couples TRBV27 to TRBJ2-1; TRBD1 matches 8 bases. This CDR3 comprises 13 residues. Germline V gives CDR1 MNHEY, CDR2 SMNVEV (reference sequence). DNA of the CDR3: TGTGCCAGCAGTTTATTAAGGACAGGGCCTCTGGTCTTC. This translates into CASSLLRTGPLVF.

The chain recombines TRBV7-8 with TRBJ1-5; possible D gene TRBD1, 5 bases. Deletions cut 2 bases from V and 3 bases from J, with 11 bases between. The CDR3 contains 15 residues. The germline V gene has CDR1 SGHVS and CDR2 FQNEAQ. CDR3 region: CASSLTSGLNQPQHF. In DNA, the CDR3 is TGTGCCAGCAGCTTAACTTCAGGGCTCAATCAGCCCCAGCATTTT.

This chain connects TRBV11-2 to TRBJ2-7; 9 bases fit TRBD1. CDR3 size: 14 residues. Germline lookup yields CDR1 SGHAT and CDR2 FQNNGV. Losses at the gene ends were 8 bases for V and 4 bases for J; bases not matched to a gene: 9. CDR3: CASPHRGRGYEQYF. In DNA, the CDR3 is TGTGCCAGCCCGCACAGGGGGCGCGGATACGAGCAGTACTTC.

This clone was seen a single time. This rearrangement joins TRBV5-1 to TRBJ2-7, with a possible D match to TRBD2 (5 bases). Germline CDR1 and CDR2: SGHRS and YFSETQ. Trimming took 1 base from V and 5 from J, leaving 19 bases between them. This CDR3 spans 16 amino acids. CDR3 nucleotide sequence: TGCGCCAGCAGCTTGAACGCACGGGGATATGGAAACGAGCAGTACTTC. Protein sequence: CASSLNARGYGNEQYF.

The chain is built from TRBV6-1 and TRBJ2-3; D is possibly TRBD1 (5 bases). This CDR3 region has 13 residues. V lost 7 bases and J 1 base, leaving 9 bases between the germline ends. Germline V gene sequence: CDR1 MNHNS, CDR2 SASEGT. The CDR3 reads CASTQTGTDTQYF. CDR3 DNA sequence: TGTGCCAGCACCCAGACAGGCACAGATACGCAGTATTTT.

The J gene is TRBJ2-5, the V gene TRBV18; D is possibly TRBD1 (5 bases). Trimming took off 0 bases at V and 1 base at J, with 9 bases between the two ends. Germline loops: CDR1 KGHSH, CDR2 LQKENI. The CDR3 sequence is 15 residues long. In nucleotides, the CDR3 is TGTGCCAGCTCACCACCGGACACCCTCCAAGAGACCCAGTACTTC. Protein sequence: CASSPPDTLQETQYF.

This clone appeared a few times. This sequence joins TRBV15 and TRBJ2-5; 8 bases are a match to TRBD2. The CDR3 is made up of 16 amino acids. In germline, CDR1 is LNHNV, CDR2 YYDKDF (reference sequence). With 2 bases clipped from V and 5 bases from J, the junction kept 10 bases outside the gene matches. CDR3 amino acids: CATSRFIGRAGETQYF. The CDR3 coding sequence is TGTGCCACCAGCAGATTCATCGGGAGGGCCGGGGAGACCCAGTACTTC. Complete variable domain (other parts from reference TRBV15 and TRBJ2-5): DAMVIQNPRYQVTQFGKPVTLSCSQTLNHNVMYWYQQKSSQAPKLLFHYYDKDFNNEADTPDNFQSRRPNTSFCFLDIRSPGLGDTAMYLCATSRFIGRAGETQYFGPGTRLLVL.

The V and J genes are TRBV6-1 and TRBJ2-7; 9 nucleotides match TRBD2. This CDR3 has 15 amino acids. V lost 8 bases to trimming and J lost 0 bases; unmatched junction nucleotides: 8. Germline assignment: CDR1 MNHNS and CDR2 SASEGT. CDR3 protein: CASSRTSASSYEQYF. The CDR3 DNA sequence: TGTGCCAGCTCCAGGACTAGCGCGAGCTCCTACGAGCAGTACTTC.

By sample fraction, this clone is medium-sized. This sequence joins TRBV6-1 and TRBJ2-3; 7 bases align to TRBD1. Trimming removed 2 bases from V and 5 bases from J; junction bases left unmatched: 7. The CDR3 spans 15 residues. The V gene's germline CDR1 is MNHNS and CDR2 SASEGT. The CDR3 protein is CASSEKGPGGDTQYF. CDR3 coding DNA: TGTGCCAGCAGTGAAAAGGGACCAGGGGGAGATACGCAGTATTTT.

The chain employs TRBV6-9 and TRBJ2-1, with a weak D call TRBD2 (6 bases). V lost 5 bases and J lost 7, with 18 bases in between. The CDR3 has 15 amino acids. The germline gives CDR1 MNHGY, CDR2 SVAAGI. The CDR3 region has the DNA TGTGCCAGCAGTCATACTAGCCGAAGGGGTAATGAGCAGTTCTTC. Translated: CASSHTSRRGNEQFF.

This clone was detected a few times. The J gene is TRBJ2-5, the V gene TRBV7-6, with D possibly being TRBD2 (6 bases). The CDR3 consists of 14 residues. CDR1 and CDR2 (germline): SGHVS, FNYEAQ. Trimming pared 1 base from V and 5 bases from J, leaving 11 bases between. CDR3 nucleotides: TGTGCCAGCAGCTTAGTGCCGGGAGACGAGACCCAGTACTTC. It codes for CASSLVPGDETQYF.

The rearrangement uses TRBV5-1 and TRBJ2-7, with 12 bases matching TRBD1. The CDR3 is made up of 15 amino acids. The J segment lost 6 bases and the V segment lost 4 bases, leaving 8 bases of the junction unmatched. From germline, CDR1 is SGHRS and CDR2 YFSETQ. DNA for the CDR3: TGCGCCAGCAGCCTATTGGGACAGGGGGCGAGCGAGCAGTACTTC. This sequence encodes CASSLLGQGASEQYF.

The chain combines TRBV28 with TRBJ2-7, with TRBD2 as a possible D gene (6 bases). The CDR3 totals 14 residues. Germline CDR1 reads MDHEN; CDR2 reads SYDVKM. V lost 6 bases and J 3 bases, leaving 15 bases between the germline ends. CDR3 in DNA: TGTGCCAGCAGCCGGGGACTCCGAATCTACGAGCAGTACTTC. Protein: CASSRGLRIYEQYF.

The chain is built from TRBV19 and TRBJ2-7; 9 bases match TRBD2. J lost 3 bases, V lost 9 bases, and 6 bases had no gene match. CDR3 length: 13 amino acids. The germline CDR1 and CDR2 sequences are LNHDA and SQIVND (reference sequence). The CDR3 protein is CASRGSGSYEQYF. CDR3 DNA sequence: TGTGCCAGCCGCGGTAGCGGGAGCTACGAGCAGTACTTC.

This sequence joins TRBV9 and TRBJ2-3; 14 bases are shared with TRBD2. The J segment lost 5 bases and the V segment lost 2 bases, leaving 13 bases of the junction unmatched. The CDR3 has 19 residues. Germline loops: CDR1 SGDLS, CDR2 YYNGEE. Here the CDR3 reads CASSVYPGLAGEDGDTQYF. DNA for the CDR3: TGTGCCAGCAGCGTGTACCCGGGACTAGCGGGAGAAGATGGAGATACGCAGTATTTT.

In nucleotides, the CDR3 is TGCGCCAGCAGCTCCGACGGGGACAGGGGGCTTGCGGATACGCAGTATTTT. As protein: CASSSDGDRGLADTQYF. The J gene is TRBJ2-3, the V gene TRBV5-1, with 12 nucleotides matching TRBD1. The CDR3 is 17 residues long. Germline V CDR1 and CDR2: SGHRS, YFSETQ. The trim removed 3 bases at V and 6 bases at J, leaving 11 bases unmatched.